The 24 T cell receptor beta chains below were found in one sample sequenced in a study of blood T cell repertoires in COVID-19. Libraries were prepared by immunoSEQ multiplex PCR; TCRdb keeps only in-frame clonotypes and omits some of them. The table lists 300,000 to 350,000 clones, approximately 90% of them singletons. Sequencing was performed on peripheral blood. The source of these receptors is a man aged 18 to 29 with active or convalescent COVID-19.

The chain carries TRBV6-5 and TRBJ1-1, with 7 bases identical to TRBD1. V lost 6 bases, J lost 7 bases, and 5 bases stayed unmatched. This CDR3 spans 12 amino acids. Germline V gene data show CDR1 as MNHEY and CDR2 as SVGAGI. CDR3 in amino acids: CASSLDRVEAFF. Here the CDR3 DNA reads TGTGCCAGCAGCCTTGACAGGGTTGAAGCTTTCTTT.

There are a few counts of this clone. This chain uses TRBV5-1 with TRBJ2-7, with 7 nucleotides matching TRBD2. V dropped 4 bases and J dropped 6; count of bases not matched to a gene: 13. This CDR3 is built from 15 residues. Germline-derived CDR1 and CDR2 are SGHRS and YFSETQ. CDR3 in DNA: TGCGCCAGCAGCCACGAAGGACTAGGCCTCACCGAGCAGTACTTC. Encoded protein: CASSHEGLGLTEQYF. Drawing the rest from reference TRBV5-1 and TRBJ2-7, the complete variable domain is KAGVTQTPRYLIKTRGQQVTLSCSPISGHRSVSWYQQTPGQGLQFLFEYFSETQRNKGNFPGRFSGRQFSNSRSEMNVSTLELGDSALYLCASSHEGLGLTEQYFGPGTRLTVT.

This CDR3 reads CASSLNRYEQYF. Written as DNA, the CDR3 is TGTGCCAGCAGCTTAAACCGGTACGAGCAGTACTTC. The gene calls are TRBV7-9 and TRBJ2-7; D not certain. The CDR3 is 12 amino acids. Trimming shortened V by 2 bases and J by 4 bases, and 6 bases separated the two germline ends. Per germline, CDR1 SEHNR and CDR2 FQNEAQ (reference sequence).

The chain carries TRBV12-3 or TRBV12-4 and TRBJ2-2; possible D gene TRBD1, 5 bases. The CDR3 extends over 13 amino acids. The V gene lost 7 bases and the J gene lost 3 bases, with 9 bases spanning the gap. CDR3 sequence: CASTRQHTGELFF. Written as DNA, the CDR3 is TGTGCCAGCACCCGACAGCACACCGGGGAGCTGTTTTTT.

This clone has only one observation. This sequence joins TRBV10-2 and TRBJ2-7; 7 bases match TRBD1. The CDR3 is 14 amino acids. V gave up 3 bases and J gave up 2 bases; unmatched junction bases: 4. Germline values: CDR1 WSHSY, CDR2 SAAADI. The CDR3 nucleotides read TGCGCCAGCAGTGACGGGACAGAGACCTACGAGCAGTACTTC. Translating gives CASSDGTETYEQYF.

The gene calls are TRBV25-1 and TRBJ2-7; 8 positions agree with TRBD1. From germline, CDR1 is MGHDK and CDR2 SYGVNS. The CDR3 is 15 amino acids. With V trimmed by 6 bases and J by 3 bases, 10 bases remained unmatched. The CDR3 loop is CASSNWGQADYEQYF. The CDR3 bases are TGTGCCAGCAGCAACTGGGGACAGGCGGACTACGAGCAGTACTTC.

This chain links TRBV10-3 with TRBJ2-7, with 7 bases that match TRBD2. The CDR3 loop spans 16 amino acids. CDR1 is ENHRY, CDR2 SYGVKD, per germline. The V segment lost 3 bases and the J segment 2 bases; nucleotides outside the gene matches: 10. The CDR3 coding sequence is TGTGCCATCAGTGAAATGGCCGGGAGGAGAGCCTACGAGCAGTACTTC. It is translated as CAISEMAGRRAYEQYF.

The CDR3 region is CASSPFRGRGTDTQYF. CDR3 sequence (DNA): TGTGCCAGCAGTCCCTTTCGGGGGAGGGGGACAGATACGCAGTATTTT. The chain employs TRBV27 and TRBJ2-3; tentative D call: TRBD2 (7 bases). CDR1 and CDR2 from the germline V gene are MNHEY and SMNVEV (reference sequence). V was pared by 5 bases and J by 3 bases, with 18 bases between. The length of the CDR3 is 16 residues.

This rearrangement joins TRBV20-1 to TRBJ1-5; D is unclear. The V gene's germline CDR1 is DFQATT and CDR2 SNEGSKA (reference sequence). This CDR3 is 15 amino acids long. With 5 bases removed from V and 2 bases from J, the gap between germline ends came to 16 bases. The CDR3 loop reads CSARAPPVGNQPQHF. The CDR3 region has the DNA TGCAGTGCTCGTGCGCCGCCGGTCGGCAATCAGCCCCAGCATTTT.

The chain combines TRBV4-2 with TRBJ2-1, with D possibly being TRBD2 (5 bases). V was shortened by 5 bases and J by 6 bases, with 14 bases between the two germline ends. The CDR3 loop spans 14 amino acids. The germline CDR1 and CDR2 sequences are LGHNA and YNFKEQ. The CDR3 DNA reads as TGTGCCAGCAGCTTATATCCAGAGGGCAATGAGCAGTTCTTC. Its translation is CASSLYPEGNEQFF.

This chain connects TRBV5-1 to TRBJ1-4; possibly TRBD1 for D (5 bases). This CDR3 has 15 residues. V gave up 1 base and J gave up 0 bases, with 7 bases separating them. The germline V gene encodes CDR1 SGHRS and CDR2 YFSETQ. The CDR3 nucleotides are TGCGCCAGCAGCTTGCAGGGAACAACTAATGAAAAACTGTTTTTT. The encoded protein is CASSLQGTTNEKLFF.

The rearrangement uses TRBV2 and TRBJ2-3; 9 bases are shared with TRBD2. Per germline, CDR1 SNHLY and CDR2 FYNNEI. The J segment lost 3 bases and the V segment lost 3 bases, leaving 4 bases of the junction unmatched. The CDR3 consists of 15 residues. This CDR3 is CASSDEGLATDTQYF. Written as DNA, the CDR3 is TGTGCCAGCAGTGATGAGGGACTAGCAACAGATACGCAGTATTTT.

This clone has just one count. The chain recombines TRBV6-2 or TRBV6-3 with TRBJ2-1, with D perhaps matching TRBD2 (6 bases). The CDR3 is made up of 14 amino acids. V dropped 4 bases and J dropped 3 bases, with 10 bases sitting between them. Germline lookup yields CDR1 MNHEY and CDR2 SVGEGT. CDR3 nucleotides: TGTGCCAGCAGTTTCCCGGGACTCTACAATGAGCAGTTCTTC. As protein: CASSFPGLYNEQFF.

This clone has only one observation. V usage is TRBV19 and J usage is TRBJ2-7; 8 nucleotides agree with TRBD1. CDR3 length: 15 amino acids. The trim removed 5 bases at V and 1 base at J, leaving 7 bases unmatched. Germline V gene lookup returns CDR1 LNHDA and CDR2 SQIVND (reference sequence). The CDR3 region is CASSASDRESYEQYF. CDR3 DNA: TGTGCCAGTAGTGCCTCGGACAGGGAATCCTACGAGCAGTACTTC. Using reference TRBV19 and TRBJ2-7 for the parts outside the CDR3, the full variable domain is DGGITQSPKYLFRKEGQNVTLSCEQNLNHDAMYWYRQDPGQGLRLIYYSQIVNDFQKGDIAEGYSVSREKKESFPLTVTSAQKNPTAFYLCASSASDRESYEQYFGPGTRLTVT.

This sequence joins TRBV19 and TRBJ1-6; TRBD1 is a possible D gene (6 bases). Trimming took off 4 bases at V and 10 bases at J, with 14 bases between the two ends. Germline V CDR1 and CDR2: LNHDA, SQIVND (reference sequence). This CDR3 spans 14 amino acids. CDR3 DNA: TGTGCCAGTAGTAACGACAGGACGAACTCACCCCTCCACTTT. Its protein product is CASSNDRTNSPLHF.

A word on this clone: The same CDR3 can be traced to other DNA sequences in this sample. V and J are TRBV7-9 and TRBJ2-7; TRBD1 matches 7 bases. The CDR3 totals 15 residues. After removal of 0 bases from V and 3 bases from J, the junction contained 5 bases not matched to a gene. Per germline, CDR1 SEHNR and CDR2 FQNEAQ (reference sequence). CDR3 sequence (DNA): TGTGCCAGCAGCTTAGCGAGGACAGGACTCTACGAGCAGTACTTC. Encoded protein: CASSLARTGLYEQYF.

This clone was picked up a small number of times. This chain connects TRBV4-1 to TRBJ2-7; 9 bases align to TRBD1. The ends lost 4 bases at V and 4 bases at J; junction bases unmatched: 14. The CDR3 length is 17 residues. The germline V gene encodes CDR1 MGHRA and CDR2 YSYEKL. CDR3 sequence (DNA): TGCGCCAGCAGCCCATGGGGACAGGGTAGCGGTGTATACGAGCAGTACTTC. Its translation: CASSPWGQGSGVYEQYF.

The V call is TRBV5-4, the J call TRBJ2-5, with 9 bases that match TRBD2. The CDR3 contains 15 residues. V was clipped by 0 bases and J by 5 bases; unmatched bases: 5. From germline, CDR1 is SGHNT and CDR2 YYREEE (reference sequence). CDR3 bases: TGTGCCAGCAGCTTGGGGACTAGCGATATGGAGACCCAGTACTTC. Residues: CASSLGTSDMETQYF.

This chain joins TRBV11-2 and TRBJ2-7; TRBD2 agrees at 9 bases. With 0 bases clipped from V and 6 bases from J, the junction kept 9 bases outside the gene matches. The CDR3 runs 16 residues. CDR1 is SGHAT, CDR2 FQNNGV, per germline. The CDR3 nucleotides read TGTGCCAGCAGCTTAGAGACCGGGACTAGCCGGTTCGAGCAGTACTTC. This encodes CASSLETGTSRFEQYF. Full variable domain (missing parts from reference TRBV11-2 and TRBJ2-7): EAGVAQSPRYKIIEKRQSVAFWCNPISGHATLYWYQQILGQGPKLLIQFQNNGVVDDSQLPKDRFSAERLKGVDSTLKIQPAKLEDSAVYLCASSLETGTSRFEQYFGPGTRLTVT.

This clone was seen only a few times. The chain has TRBV12-2 and TRBJ1-2; the DNA was not used to check the table's D call, TRBD1. TRBV12-2 is a known pseudogene. This CDR3 region has 15 residues. CDR3: CASRSGQSSNYGYTF. The CDR3 DNA follows: TGTGCAAGTCGCTCCGGACAGTCTTCTAACTATGGCTACACCTTC.

V and J are TRBV5-1 and TRBJ1-4; no clear D gene. Deletions cut 0 bases from V and 6 bases from J, with 6 bases between. CDR1 SGHRS and CDR2 YFSETQ come from the germline V gene. There are 13 residues in the CDR3. The chain's CDR3 is CASSLVPDEKLFF. The DNA of the CDR3 is TGCGCCAGCAGCTTGGTTCCGGATGAAAAACTGTTTTTT.

This clone showed up just once. The chain employs TRBV6-2 or TRBV6-3 and TRBJ2-1; 9 nucleotides agree with TRBD1. From germline, CDR1 is MNHEY and CDR2 SVGEGT. The CDR3 contains 17 residues. V trimming: 2 bases; J trimming: 4 bases; junction bases outside the gene matches: 9. The CDR3 is CASSYTAGQGPYNEQFF. The CDR3 DNA sequence: TGTGCCAGCAGTTACACAGCGGGACAGGGACCGTACAATGAGCAGTTCTTC.

This rearrangement joins TRBV7-3 to TRBJ2-2; D gene unclear. This CDR3 comprises 15 residues. Trimming removed 3 bases from V and 0 bases from J, with 8 bases in between. Germline lookup yields CDR1 SGHTA and CDR2 FQGTGA. CDR3 in amino acids: CASSLELANTGELFF. DNA of the CDR3: TGTGCCAGCAGCTTGGAGCTCGCGAACACCGGGGAGCTGTTTTTT.

The chain couples TRBV2 to TRBJ1-1, with 7 positions matching TRBD1. Germline CDR1 and CDR2: SNHLY and FYNNEI. The CDR3 length is 17 residues. The junction had 12 bases not matched to a gene; V was cut back by 5 bases and J by 0 bases. DNA for the CDR3: TGTGCCAGCAGTCATTGGACAGGAGGGTTAATGAACACTGAAGCTTTCTTT. Amino acids: CASSHWTGGLMNTEAFF.